This entry lists 23 T cell receptor beta chains sequenced from one sample in a study of blood T cell repertoires in COVID-19. Sequencing was performed with immunoSEQ multiplex PCR; in TCRdb, only in-frame clones are kept and a portion is missing. The sample lists 150,000 to 200,000 clones, about nine tenths occurring once. Sequenced sample: peripheral blood. These receptors were collected from a man aged 60 to 75 with active or convalescent COVID-19.

CDR3 residues: CASSLDGNNEQFF. The CDR3 DNA reads TGCGCCAGCAGCTTGGACGGGAACAATGAGCAGTTCTTC. V is TRBV5-1 and J is TRBJ2-1; D might be TRBD2 (5 bases). CDR3 size: 13 residues. CDR1 SGHRS and CDR2 YFSETQ come from the germline V gene. V lost 0 bases to trimming and J lost 5 bases, with 6 bases between them.

The rearrangement joins TRBV2 to TRBJ2-3; D uncertain. The length of the CDR3 is 11 residues. Germline V gene data show CDR1 as SNHLY and CDR2 as FYNNEI. The ends were cut back, 10 bases at V and 4 bases at J, with 9 bases in the middle. CDR3: CATSGADTQYF. The CDR3 DNA reads as TGTGCCACATCGGGTGCAGATACGCAGTATTTT.

The J gene is TRBJ1-2, the V gene TRBV7-8; 9 nucleotides match TRBD1. This CDR3 spans 15 amino acids. With 3 bases clipped from V and 2 bases from J, the junction kept 4 bases outside the gene matches. CDR1 and CDR2 (germline): SGHVS, FQNEAQ. This chain's CDR3 is CASSFRTGVNYGYTF. The CDR3 region has the DNA TGTGCCAGCAGCTTTCGGACAGGGGTAAACTATGGCTACACCTTC.

This chain links TRBV3-1 (or the pseudogene TRBV3-2) with TRBJ2-5; D is perhaps TRBD2 (5 bases). CDR3 length: 13 residues. Germline-derived CDR1 and CDR2 are LGHDT and YNNKEL (reference sequence). The germline V and J ends were trimmed by 4 bases and 4 bases, with 10 bases remaining between them. This CDR3 is CASSPGNLETQYF. The DNA of the CDR3 is TGTGCCAGCAGCCCCGGGAACCTAGAGACCCAGTACTTC.

The chain combines TRBV6-6 with TRBJ1-2; D is perhaps TRBD1 (6 bases). The CDR3 runs 14 residues. The germline CDR1 and CDR2 sequences are MNHNY and SVGAGI (reference sequence). The V and J ends lost 5 bases and 3 bases respectively, with 13 bases between them. The CDR3, as DNA: TGTGCCAGCAGTACCTCGACAGGAGACTATGGCTACACCTTC. Its protein is CASSTSTGDYGYTF.

The gene calls are TRBV2 and TRBJ2-1; weak D call: TRBD1 (5 bases). Trimming stripped 6 bases from V and 2 bases from J, with 11 bases between. CDR3 length equals 14 residues. From germline, CDR1 is SNHLY and CDR2 FYNNEI. DNA of the CDR3: TGTGCCAGCAGGACAGCCGGGCCCTACAATGAGCAGTTCTTC. It is translated as CASRTAGPYNEQFF.

The count of this clone is one. The rearrangement joins TRBV5-1 to TRBJ1-3; the match to TRBD1 covers 9 bases. CDR1 SGHRS and CDR2 YFSETQ come from the germline V gene. The V segment lost 4 bases and the J segment 1 base; nucleotides outside the gene matches: 6. This CDR3 comprises 16 residues. In nucleotides, the CDR3 is TGCGCCAGCAGCGAGGGACAGGGAGGGTCTGGAAACACCATATATTTT. This translates into CASSEGQGGSGNTIYF. Looking up the rest from reference TRBV5-1 and TRBJ1-3 gives the full variable domain: KAGVTQTPRYLIKTRGQQVTLSCSPISGHRSVSWYQQTPGQGLQFLFEYFSETQRNKGNFPGRFSGRQFSNSRSEMNVSTLELGDSALYLCASSEGQGGSGNTIYFGEGSWLTVV.

The chain combines TRBV7-2 with TRBJ1-2; 12 nucleotides align to TRBD1. The CDR3 extends over 14 amino acids. V was pared by 6 bases and J by 6 bases, with 5 bases of the junction left unmatched. Germline CDR1 and CDR2: SGHTA and FQGNSA. The CDR3 region is CASRGWDRGHGYTF. In nucleotides, the CDR3 is TGTGCCAGCAGGGGATGGGACAGGGGGCATGGCTACACCTTC.

J is TRBJ1-5 and V is TRBV11-2; no clear D gene. Germline V CDR1 and CDR2: SGHAT, FQNNGV. The CDR3 spans 13 residues. V was pared by 1 base and J by 4 bases, with 5 bases between. For the CDR3, the DNA is TGTGCCAGCAGCTTAGGCCAGAATCAGCCCCAGCATTTT. This sequence encodes CASSLGQNQPQHF.

The chain has TRBV5-6 and TRBJ1-6; 10 bases are a match to TRBD1. Per germline, CDR1 SGHDT and CDR2 YYEEEE. Trimming cost V 3 bases and J 1 base; bases outside gene matches: 10. CDR3 size: 19 residues. The DNA of the CDR3 is TGTGCCAGCAGCTCCACCGGGACAGGGGAGGAATCCTATAATTCACCCCTCCACTTT. Its translation: CASSSTGTGEESYNSPLHF.

The rearrangement joins TRBV5-1 to TRBJ1-4, with TRBD1 identical over 9 bases. Germline CDR1 reads SGHRS; CDR2 reads YFSETQ. The junction had 5 bases not matched to a gene; V was cut back by 4 bases and J by 7 bases. This CDR3 spans 14 amino acids. CDR3 amino acids: CASSLGTGPEKLFF. As DNA, the CDR3 is TGCGCCAGCAGCCTTGGGACAGGGCCTGAAAAACTGTTTTTT.

This clone was recorded once. This chain links TRBV11-2 with TRBJ1-1; D is perhaps TRBD1 (6 bases). CDR3 length: 16 residues. Germline CDR1 and CDR2: SGHAT and FQNNGV. V gave up 0 bases and J gave up 6 bases, with 17 bases separating them. The CDR3: CASSLEGLGAVSEAFF. The CDR3 coding sequence is TGTGCCAGCAGCTTAGAGGGCCTGGGGGCTGTGTCTGAAGCTTTCTTT.

V is TRBV10-1 and J is TRBJ2-2, with D perhaps TRBD1 (5 bases). V was clipped by 6 bases and J by 1 base, with 9 bases between them. The germline CDR1 and CDR2 sequences are WNHNN and SYGVQD (reference sequence). The CDR3 contains 14 residues. The DNA of the CDR3 is TGCGCCAGCAGCCTCGGACAGAACACCGGGGAGCTGTTTTTT. Residues: CASSLGQNTGELFF.

This chain connects TRBV7-8 to TRBJ1-4; D remains unclear. The CDR3 has 15 amino acids. The germline V gene has CDR1 SGHVS and CDR2 FQNEAQ. V shed 1 base and J shed 5 bases, with 11 bases lying between them. The CDR3 loop reads CASSLVGVGNEKLFF. As DNA, the CDR3 is TGTGCCAGCAGCTTAGTCGGGGTAGGGAATGAAAAACTGTTTTTT.

The V and J genes are TRBV19 and TRBJ2-1, with 7 positions matching TRBD1. J gave up 3 bases and V 0 bases, and 2 bases lay outside the gene matches. Germline-derived CDR1 and CDR2 are LNHDA and SQIVND (reference sequence). This CDR3 is 15 amino acids long. The CDR3 DNA reads as TGTGCCAGTAGTATAGAGGGACAGAACTACAATGAGCAGTTCTTC. This translates into CASSIEGQNYNEQFF.

The gene calls are TRBV3-1 (or the pseudogene TRBV3-2) and TRBJ2-7; a weak D match, TRBD1 (6 bases). V dropped 5 bases and J dropped 1 base, with 21 bases sitting between them. CDR1 is LGHDT and CDR2 is YNNKEL in the germline V gene (reference sequence). The CDR3 spans 17 residues. CDR3 DNA sequence: TGTGCCAGCAGCTCTACTCGGGGTTTCGGACAGTCCTACGAGCAGTACTTC. Amino acid sequence: CASSSTRGFGQSYEQYF.

The V gene is TRBV19, the J gene TRBJ1-2; TRBD1 agrees at 9 bases. Germline V gene sequence: CDR1 LNHDA, CDR2 SQIVND (reference sequence). The ends lost 5 bases at V and 4 bases at J; junction bases unmatched: 8. The CDR3 covers 15 residues. CDR3 DNA sequence: TGTGCCAGTAGTCCAGGGGACAGGGTTCTCTATGGCTACACCTTC. It yields the protein CASSPGDRVLYGYTF.

The chain couples TRBV3-1 (or the pseudogene TRBV3-2) to TRBJ1-5, with D unclear. Germline V gene data show CDR1 as LGHDT and CDR2 as YNNKEL (reference sequence). The CDR3 spans 15 residues. The germline V and J ends were trimmed by 0 bases and 6 bases, with 12 bases remaining between them. The CDR3 DNA reads as TGTGCCAGCAGCCAAGATCGGGGAGGGATTCAGCCCCAGCATTTT. This translates into CASSQDRGGIQPQHF.

CDR3 residues: CASSYSRGLAGAEQFF. The CDR3 DNA reads as TGTGCCAGCAGTTACTCGCGGGGACTAGCGGGAGCTGAGCAGTTCTTC. The chain recombines TRBV6-5 with TRBJ2-1, with 14 bases identical to TRBD2. In germline, CDR1 is MNHEY, CDR2 SVGAGI. The CDR3 totals 16 residues. Unmatched junction bases numbered 4, after V lost 0 bases and J lost 9 bases.

The V call is TRBV2, the J call TRBJ2-1; the match to TRBD2 covers 9 bases. The V gene end was trimmed by 2 bases and the J gene end by 5 bases; junction bases not matched to a gene: 7. Germline CDR1 reads SNHLY; CDR2 reads FYNNEI. This CDR3 comprises 16 residues. The CDR3, as DNA: TGTGCCAGCAGTGAACAGGGGCTAGCGGGGAACAATGAGCAGTTCTTC. This translates into CASSEQGLAGNNEQFF.

V usage is TRBV28 and J usage is TRBJ2-7; possibly TRBD1 for D (6 bases). Germline CDR1 MDHEN, CDR2 SYDVKM. CDR3 length: 15 amino acids. Deletions cut 2 bases from V and 4 bases from J, with 15 bases between. CDR3 nucleotide sequence: TGTGCCAGCAGTTTACGTTTGGGACAAAATTACGAGCAGTACTTC. Translating it yields CASSLRLGQNYEQYF. The entire variable domain, with the rest obtained from reference TRBV28 and TRBJ2-7, is as follows: DVKVTQSSRYLVKRTGEKVFLECVQDMDHENMFWYRQDPGLGLRLIYFSYDVKMKEKGDIPEGYSVSREKKERFSLILESASTNQTSMYLCASSLRLGQNYEQYFGPGTRLTVT.

The chain recombines TRBV5-1 with TRBJ1-2; 11 bases align to TRBD1. There are 15 residues in the CDR3. Germline V gene sequence: CDR1 SGHRS, CDR2 YFSETQ. Losses at the gene ends were 4 bases for V and 3 bases for J; bases not matched to a gene: 5. CDR3: CASSPGQGAYYGYTF. The CDR3, as DNA: TGCGCCAGCAGCCCCGGACAGGGGGCTTACTATGGCTACACCTTC.

The chain joins TRBV19 to TRBJ1-2; D is possibly TRBD1 (5 bases). Between the trimmed V and J ends, which lost 4 bases and 4 bases, there was a span of 19 bases. The germline V gene has CDR1 LNHDA and CDR2 SQIVND (reference sequence). The CDR3 is made up of 16 amino acids. In nucleotides, the CDR3 is TGTGCCAGTAGTAGAGCCTATAATCCGGGGGGCTATGGCTACACCTTC. This gives the protein CASSRAYNPGGYGYTF.